This T cell receptor beta chain was captured in a study of OX40 agonist ivuxolimab in advanced cancers. As for the study in general: Eligibility rules accepted prior anti-PD-1, anti-PD-L1 or anti-CTLA-4 therapy, and around 44% had some.

The method was immunoSEQ multiplex PCR; TCRdb's version includes in-frame clones alone and lacks a portion of them. The sample holds under 100,000 clones, more than 65% seen once. The germline V and J ends were trimmed by 0 bases and 3 bases, with 12 bases remaining between them. This CDR3 spans 15 amino acids. In germline, CDR1 is SGHRS, CDR2 YFSETQ. This sequence originates from an adult with an advanced solid tumor such as melanoma, head and neck, liver or kidney cancer. This material consisted of CD4+ or CD8+ T cells sorted from blood, taken in a trial of the OX40 agonist ivuxolimab. The V and J genes are TRBV5-1 and TRBJ2-5; tentatively, D is TRBD1 (6 bases). This CDR3 reads CASSLGSTGEETQYF. The CDR3 coding sequence is TGCGCCAGCAGCTTGGGTTCGACAGGAGAAGAGACCCAGTACTTC.